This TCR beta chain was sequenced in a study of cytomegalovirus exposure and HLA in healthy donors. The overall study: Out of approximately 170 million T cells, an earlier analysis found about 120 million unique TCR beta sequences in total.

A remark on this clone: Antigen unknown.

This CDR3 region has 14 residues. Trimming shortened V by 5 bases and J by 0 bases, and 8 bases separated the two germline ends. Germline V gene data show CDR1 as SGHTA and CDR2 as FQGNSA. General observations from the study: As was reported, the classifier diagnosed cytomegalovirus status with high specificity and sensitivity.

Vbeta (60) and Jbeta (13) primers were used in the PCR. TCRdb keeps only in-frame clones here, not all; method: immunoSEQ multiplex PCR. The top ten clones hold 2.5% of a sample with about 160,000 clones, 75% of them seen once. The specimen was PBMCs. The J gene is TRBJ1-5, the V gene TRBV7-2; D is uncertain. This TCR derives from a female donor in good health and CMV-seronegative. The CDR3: CASSETVSNQPQHF. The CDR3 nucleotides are TGTGCCAGCAGCGAGACTGTTAGCAATCAGCCCCAGCATTTT.